This T cell receptor beta chain is from a study of tissue T cells after allogeneic stem cell transplantation. The repertoire was sequenced with immunoSEQ multiplex PCR; TCRdb's copy has only in-frame clones and lacks some. The repertoire holds over 4,000 clones, with 60% to 70% as singletons. V was trimmed by 4 bases and J by 3 bases, leaving 14 bases between them. The CDR3 totals 14 residues. Looked up from germline, CDR1 is SGHDT and CDR2 is YYEEEE. Study findings and constraints: Tissue-detected TCR repertoire was only partly captured by blood and spleen T cells.

Notes on this clone: Its cognate antigen is unknown.

The TCR was taken from a male donor aged 60 or over with lung cancer. The V call is TRBV5-6, the J call TRBJ2-7, with D perhaps TRBD1 (6 bases). Here the sequenced sample was left colon tissue, taken at autopsy. For the CDR3, the DNA is TGTGCCAGCAGCCCCGACAGGTCCTACTACGAGCAGTACTTC. It is translated as CASSPDRSYYEQYF.